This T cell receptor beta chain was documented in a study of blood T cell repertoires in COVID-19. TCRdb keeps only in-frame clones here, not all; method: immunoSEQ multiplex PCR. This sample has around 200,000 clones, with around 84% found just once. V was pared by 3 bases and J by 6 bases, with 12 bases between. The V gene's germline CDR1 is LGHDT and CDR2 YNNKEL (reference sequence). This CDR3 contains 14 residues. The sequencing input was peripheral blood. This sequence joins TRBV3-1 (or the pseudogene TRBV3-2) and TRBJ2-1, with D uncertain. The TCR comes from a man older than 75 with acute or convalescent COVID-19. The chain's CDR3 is CASSHSANPNEQFF. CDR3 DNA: TGTGCCAGCAGCCACAGCGCGAACCCCAATGAGCAGTTCTTC.